The T cell receptor (beta chain) described here comes from a study of blood T cell repertoires in COVID-19. Sequencing used immunoSEQ multiplex PCR; TCRdb keeps in-frame clones, though not all of them. The table shows around 300,000 clones, with roughly 89% occurring only once. With 1 base removed from V and 3 bases from J, the gap between germline ends came to 15 bases. Germline V gene data show CDR1 as SGHVS and CDR2 as FNYEAQ. This CDR3 comprises 16 residues. The sample taken for sequencing was peripheral blood. The source of this sequence is a woman in her 40s with COVID-19, enrolled during active disease. This sequence joins TRBV7-6 and TRBJ2-5; maybe TRBD1 (5 bases). The CDR3, as DNA: TGTGCCAGCAGCTTAGGTGACGCCCCCAGGGAAGAGACCCAGTACTTC. Translated: CASSLGDAPREETQYF.